This T cell receptor (beta chain) is from a study of beta chain features in type 1 diabetes. Turning to the study itself: Patients looked much like healthy donors when it came to age, gender and cell yields.

What was sequenced were expressed TCRB transcripts, since all of the isolated RNA had been reverse transcribed. Clones were sequenced by immunoSEQ multiplex PCR, and TCRdb holds only the in-frame ones, with some missing. The profile shows 100,000 to 150,000 clones, around a sixth of them singletons. V was clipped by 7 bases and J by 3 bases; unmatched bases: 3. The CDR3 is made up of 12 amino acids. Germline CDR1 and CDR2: SQVTM and ANQGSEA. Via the markers CD45RO/CCR7/CD25/CD127/CD95/CD27, stem cell-like memory, regulatory, central memory and naive CD4+ cells were sorted. General study findings and limits: Naive, central memory and regulatory TCRB repertoires appeared more similar among patients than healthy donors. Significant though moderate, a shortening of TCRB CDR3s appeared in all four CD4+ subsets of Type 1 diabetes patients.

About this clone: The antigen is not known.

The source is a man between 18 and 29 years old with type 1 diabetes. Material for sequencing was central memory CD4+ T cells from blood. The rearrangement uses TRBV29-1 and TRBJ2-5; 9 nucleotides match TRBD1. DNA of the CDR3: TGCAGCGGACGGACAGGGGAAGAGACCCAGTACTTC. This codes for CSGRTGEETQYF.